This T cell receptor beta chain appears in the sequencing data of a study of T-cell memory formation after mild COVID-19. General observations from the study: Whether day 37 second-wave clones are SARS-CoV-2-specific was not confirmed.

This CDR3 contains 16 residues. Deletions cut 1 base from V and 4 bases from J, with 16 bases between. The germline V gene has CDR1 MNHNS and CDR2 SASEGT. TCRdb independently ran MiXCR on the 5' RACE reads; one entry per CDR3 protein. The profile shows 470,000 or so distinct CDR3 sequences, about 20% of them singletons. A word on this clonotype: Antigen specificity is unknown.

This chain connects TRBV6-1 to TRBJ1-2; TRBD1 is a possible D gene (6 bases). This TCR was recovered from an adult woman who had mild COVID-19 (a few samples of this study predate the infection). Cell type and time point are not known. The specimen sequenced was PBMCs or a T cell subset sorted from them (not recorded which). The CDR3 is CASSEGTVSGSYGYTF. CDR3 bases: TGTGCCAGCAGTGAAGGGACAGTGAGTGGGAGCTATGGCTACACCTTC.